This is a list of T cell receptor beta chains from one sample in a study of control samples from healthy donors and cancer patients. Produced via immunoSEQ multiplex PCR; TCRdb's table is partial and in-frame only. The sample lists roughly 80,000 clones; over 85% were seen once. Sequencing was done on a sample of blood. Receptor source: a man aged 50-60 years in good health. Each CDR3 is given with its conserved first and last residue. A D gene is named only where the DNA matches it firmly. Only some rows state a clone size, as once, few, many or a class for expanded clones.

CDR3aa: CASSKIVPAGIQYF
CDR3nt: TGTGCCAGCAGCAAAATCGTGCCGGCGGGCATTCAGTACTTC
j_gene: TRBJ2-4
abundance: .
v_gene: TRBV21-1
d_gene: .

CDR3aa: CASSFVSGTGGRDEQFF
CDR3nt: TGTGCCAGCAGCTTTGTTTCCGGGACAGGGGGAAGAGATGAGCAGTTCTTC
j_gene: TRBJ2-1
abundance: .
v_gene: TRBV7-6
d_gene: TRBD1

CDR3aa: CASSPTGAVEQYF
CDR3nt: TGTGCCAGTAGTCCTACAGGGGCGGTCGAGCAGTACTTC
j_gene: TRBJ2-7
abundance: .
v_gene: TRBV19
d_gene: TRBD1

CDR3aa: CASSLGTGNDNEQFF
CDR3nt: TGTGCCAGCAGCTTGGGGACAGGGAACGACAATGAGCAGTTCTTC
j_gene: TRBJ2-1
abundance: .
v_gene: TRBV5-8
d_gene: TRBD1

CDR3aa: CATSDLQTDNEQFF
CDR3nt: TGTGCCACCAGTGATTTGCAGACAGACAATGAGCAGTTCTTC
j_gene: TRBJ2-1
abundance: .
v_gene: TRBV24-1
d_gene: .

CDR3aa: CASSKIQGVNTEAFF
CDR3nt: TGTGCCAGCAGCAAGATACAGGGGGTTAACACTGAAGCTTTCTTT
j_gene: TRBJ1-1
abundance: .
v_gene: TRBV5-4
d_gene: TRBD1

CDR3aa: CSASRGGDSYEQYF
CDR3nt: TGCAGTGCTAGTAGGGGCGGGGACTCCTACGAGCAGTACTTC
j_gene: TRBJ2-7
abundance: .
v_gene: TRBV20-1
d_gene: .

CDR3aa: CASSVGWSPASYEQYF
CDR3nt: TGTGCCAGCAGCGTAGGGTGGAGCCCAGCTTCCTACGAGCAGTACTTC
j_gene: TRBJ2-7
abundance: .
v_gene: TRBV9
d_gene: .

CDR3aa: CASSQDLFRGNEQFF
CDR3nt: TGTGCCAGCAGCCAAGACCTTTTCAGGGGCAATGAGCAGTTCTTC
j_gene: TRBJ2-1
abundance: .
v_gene: TRBV3-1/TRBV3-2
d_gene: .

CDR3aa: CSVEGTGATDTQYF
CDR3nt: TGCAGCGTTGAAGGGACAGGGGCCACAGATACGCAGTATTTT
j_gene: TRBJ2-3
abundance: .
v_gene: TRBV29-1
d_gene: TRBD1

CDR3aa: CAWSGVGQGRVDTQYF
CDR3nt: TGTGCCTGGAGTGGCGTCGGACAGGGAAGAGTAGATACGCAGTATTTT
j_gene: TRBJ2-3
abundance: few
v_gene: TRBV30
d_gene: TRBD1

CDR3aa: CASSPRLAGSLPTDTQYF
CDR3nt: TGTGCCAGCAGCCCCCGACTAGCGGGGAGCCTACCCACAGATACGCAGTATTTT
j_gene: TRBJ2-3
abundance: .
v_gene: TRBV7-9
d_gene: TRBD2

CDR3aa: CASSAQGARSTEAFF
CDR3nt: TGTGCCAGCAGCGCGCAGGGGGCGCGGAGCACTGAAGCTTTCTTT
j_gene: TRBJ1-1
abundance: .
v_gene: TRBV5-5
d_gene: TRBD1

CDR3aa: CASTSAGTGENGYTF
CDR3nt: TGTGCCAGCACCTCAGCCGGGACAGGGGAAAATGGCTACACCTTC
j_gene: TRBJ1-2
abundance: .
v_gene: TRBV28
d_gene: TRBD1

CDR3aa: CAWSAGQGNQPQHF
CDR3nt: TGTGCCTGGAGTGCCGGACAGGGCAATCAGCCCCAGCATTTT
j_gene: TRBJ1-5
abundance: .
v_gene: TRBV30
d_gene: TRBD1

CDR3aa: CASSRTKNNSPLHF
CDR3nt: TGTGCCAGCAGCCGGACAAAGAATAATTCACCCCTCCACTTT
j_gene: TRBJ1-6
abundance: .
v_gene: TRBV3-1/TRBV3-2
d_gene: .

CDR3aa: CASIPGQGPYEQYF
CDR3nt: TGCGCCAGCATCCCGGGACAGGGGCCCTACGAGCAGTACTTC
j_gene: TRBJ2-7
abundance: once
v_gene: TRBV5-1
d_gene: TRBD1

CDR3aa: CASKSRRDSNQPQHF
CDR3nt: TGTGCCAGTAAATCCCGGCGCGATAGCAATCAGCCCCAGCATTTT
j_gene: TRBJ1-5
abundance: .
v_gene: TRBV19
d_gene: .

CDR3aa: CAISARGYNEQFF
CDR3nt: TGTGCCATCAGTGCTCGGGGGTACAATGAGCAGTTCTTC
j_gene: TRBJ2-1
abundance: .
v_gene: TRBV10-3
d_gene: .

CDR3aa: CASSLDGNRQGDIQYF
CDR3nt: TGTGCCAGCAGCTTAGATGGGAACAGGCAAGGGGACATTCAGTACTTC
j_gene: TRBJ2-4
abundance: .
v_gene: TRBV11-3
d_gene: .

CDR3aa: CASSMMDGSTNTEAFF
CDR3nt: TGTGCCAGTAGTATGATGGATGGGTCGACAAACACTGAAGCTTTCTTT
j_gene: TRBJ1-1
abundance: .
v_gene: TRBV19
d_gene: .

CDR3aa: CATSDRVYTGELFF
CDR3nt: TGTGCCACCTCGGACAGGGTCTACACCGGGGAGCTGTTTTTT
j_gene: TRBJ2-2
abundance: .
v_gene: TRBV19
d_gene: TRBD1

CDR3aa: CASSPSYGGSGNTIYF
CDR3nt: TGTGCCAGCAGCCCCAGCTACGGGGGCTCTGGAAACACCATATATTTT
j_gene: TRBJ1-3
abundance: .
v_gene: TRBV3-1/TRBV3-2
d_gene: .

CDR3aa: CASSGPGTVNTEAFF
CDR3nt: TGTGCCAGCAGCGGTCCCGGGACAGTGAACACTGAAGCTTTCTTT
j_gene: TRBJ1-1
abundance: few
v_gene: TRBV3-1/TRBV3-2
d_gene: TRBD1

CDR3aa: CASSENPTKQYF
CDR3nt: TGTGCCAGCAGTGAAAATCCTACCAAGCAGTACTTC
j_gene: TRBJ2-7
abundance: .
v_gene: TRBV2
d_gene: .

CDR3aa: CASSLVTQGLNYGYTF
CDR3nt: TGTGCCAGCAGCTTAGTGACCCAGGGGCTCAACTATGGCTACACCTTC
j_gene: TRBJ1-2
abundance: .
v_gene: TRBV11-3
d_gene: .

CDR3aa: CSVDMWGGETQYF
CDR3nt: TGCAGCGTTGATATGTGGGGCGGTGAGACCCAGTACTTC
j_gene: TRBJ2-5
abundance: .
v_gene: TRBV29-1
d_gene: .

CDR3aa: CASSDGYEQYF
CDR3nt: TGTGCCAGCAGTGACGGGTACGAGCAGTACTTC
j_gene: TRBJ2-7
abundance: few
v_gene: TRBV25-1
d_gene: .

CDR3aa: CAISTGEEQFF
CDR3nt: TGTGCCATCAGCACAGGGGAAGAGCAGTTCTTC
j_gene: TRBJ2-1
abundance: .
v_gene: TRBV10-3
d_gene: TRBD1

CDR3aa: CAWSVQGRQPQHF
CDR3nt: TGTGCCTGGAGTGTACAGGGCCGACAGCCCCAGCATTTT
j_gene: TRBJ1-5
abundance: once
v_gene: TRBV30
d_gene: .

CDR3aa: CASSQDGVMNTEAFF
CDR3nt: TGTGCCAGCAGCCAAGACGGTGTTATGAACACTGAAGCTTTCTTT
j_gene: TRBJ1-1
abundance: .
v_gene: TRBV16
d_gene: .

CDR3aa: CASSQALAGSYEQYF
CDR3nt: TGTGCCAGCAGCCAGGCACTAGCGGGTTCCTACGAGCAGTACTTC
j_gene: TRBJ2-7
abundance: .
v_gene: TRBV6-6
d_gene: TRBD2

CDR3aa: CASSRTGGDYGYTF
CDR3nt: TGTGCCAGCTCACGGACAGGGGGGGACTATGGCTACACCTTC
j_gene: TRBJ1-2
abundance: .
v_gene: TRBV18
d_gene: TRBD1

CDR3aa: CASSDGARWDEQYF
CDR3nt: TGTGCCAGCAGCGACGGGGCGCGGTGGGACGAGCAGTACTTC
j_gene: TRBJ2-7
abundance: .
v_gene: TRBV2
d_gene: .

CDR3aa: CASSLSPADRNQPQHF
CDR3nt: TGTGCCAGCAGTTTATCGCCAGCGGACCGCAATCAGCCCCAGCATTTT
j_gene: TRBJ1-5
abundance: .
v_gene: TRBV27
d_gene: .